This TCR beta chain was profiled in a study of T cell repertoires in cytomegalovirus infection. For the study at large: Public TCR beta signatures indicated both CMV infection and matching HLA type.

Findings and limits, study-wide: Cumulative public TCR beta family frequency identified CMV carriers with the relevant HLA. Within the response measured ex vivo, HLA-C-restricted CMV-specific TCR beta clonotypes were dominant.

TCRdb itself ran the reads through MiXCR, one entry per CDR3 protein. Here the sample spans under 200,000 distinct CDR3 sequences, approximately 9.6% being singletons. This clonotype was observed a handful of times. Antigen: not known. The CDR3 extends over 18 amino acids. CDR1 SGHDT and CDR2 YYEEEE come from the germline V gene. Unmatched junction bases numbered 23, after V lost 3 bases and J lost 8 bases. Sample: PBMCs. V and J are TRBV5-6 and TRBJ2-7; 7 bases are shared with TRBD1. This receptor was identified in a human donor in good health (CMV status not recorded). Some clones in this sample may be carry-over from other donors' samples. CDR3: CASSSHFNPGTASFQQYF. As DNA, the CDR3 is TGTGCCAGCAGCTCCCATTTTAATCCCGGGACAGCATCTTTCCAGCAGTACTTC. The whole variable domain, filled in from reference TRBV5-6 and TRBJ2-7, reads DAGVTQSPTHLIKTRGQQVTLRCSPKSGHDTVSWYQQALGQGPQFIFQYYEEEERQRGNFPDRFSGHQFPNYSSELNVNALLLGDSALYLCASSSHFNPGTASFQQYFGPGTRLTVT.